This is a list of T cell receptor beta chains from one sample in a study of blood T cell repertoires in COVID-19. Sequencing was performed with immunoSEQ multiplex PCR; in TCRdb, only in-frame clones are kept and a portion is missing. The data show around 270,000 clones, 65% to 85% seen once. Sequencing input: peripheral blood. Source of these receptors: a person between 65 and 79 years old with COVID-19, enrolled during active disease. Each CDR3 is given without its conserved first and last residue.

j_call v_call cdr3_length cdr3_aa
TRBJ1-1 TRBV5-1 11 ASAGGGGTEAF
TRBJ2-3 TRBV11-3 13 ASSLGASGSDTQY
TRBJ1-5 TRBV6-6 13 ASSQRQGGNQPQH
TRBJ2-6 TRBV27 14 ASSLGGARGANVLT
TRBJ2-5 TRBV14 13 ASRNSGGAIETQY
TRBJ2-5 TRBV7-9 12 ASGLAGGRETQY
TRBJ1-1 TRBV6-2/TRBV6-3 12 ASSFPQVPTEAF
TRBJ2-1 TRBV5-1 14 ASSLDPGAPYNEQF
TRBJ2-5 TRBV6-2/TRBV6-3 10 ASSDRKETQY
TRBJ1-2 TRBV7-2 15 ASSLGAPGGIYYGYT
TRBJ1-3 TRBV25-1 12 ASSVDRTGNTIY
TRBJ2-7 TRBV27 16 ASRQILTRSSGNGEQY
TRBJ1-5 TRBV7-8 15 ASSLTGTRDAPQPQH
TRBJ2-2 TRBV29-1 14 SVEDVLQGRAGELF
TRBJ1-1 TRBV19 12 ASSILGGYTEAF
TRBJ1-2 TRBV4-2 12 ASSQENRDYGYT
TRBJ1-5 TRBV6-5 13 ASSKWTGSNQPQH
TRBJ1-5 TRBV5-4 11 ASRGLANQPQH
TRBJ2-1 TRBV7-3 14 ASSLRSGRAWNEQF
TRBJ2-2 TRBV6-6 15 ASSRLAGGANTGELF
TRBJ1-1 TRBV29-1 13 SVAVAGAPVTEAF
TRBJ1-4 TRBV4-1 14 ASSLFSTGANEKLF
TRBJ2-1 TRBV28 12 ASTTSGRAGEQF
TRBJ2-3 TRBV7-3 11 ASSPLHYDTQY
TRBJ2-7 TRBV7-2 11 ASSPGQGQEQY
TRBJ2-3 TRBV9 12 ASSVGTGGDTQY
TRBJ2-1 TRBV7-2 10 ASSLIAGEQF
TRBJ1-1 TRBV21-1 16 ASSKVVSVRYMNTEAF
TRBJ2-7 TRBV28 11 ASRTSFSYEQY
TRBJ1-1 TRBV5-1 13 ASSYSGTLNTEAF
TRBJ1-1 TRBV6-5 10 ASSRGQIEAF
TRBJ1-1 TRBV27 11 ASRPRAGQEAF
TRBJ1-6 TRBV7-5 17 VRSSQLDPGTENNSPLH
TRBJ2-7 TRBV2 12 ASKGTGGPYEQY
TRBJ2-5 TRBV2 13 ASSEGLGVKETQY
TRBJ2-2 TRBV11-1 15 ASSLARTSVFPGELF
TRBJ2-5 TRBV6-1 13 ASSEGPGQQETQY
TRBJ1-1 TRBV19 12 ASSEWTVNTEAF
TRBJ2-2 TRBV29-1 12 SVPRDRNTGELF
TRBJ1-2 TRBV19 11 ASSPDRNYGYT
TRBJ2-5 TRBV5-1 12 ASSPGGAGETQY
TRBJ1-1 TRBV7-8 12 ASSLVSLNTEAF
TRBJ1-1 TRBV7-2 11 ASSTGGSGVAF
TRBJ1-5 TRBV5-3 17 ARSFSGQGAPYSNQPQH
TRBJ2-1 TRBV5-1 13 ASSPGTSGSNEQF
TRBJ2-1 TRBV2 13 ASSPYSGSANEQF
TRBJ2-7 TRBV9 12 ASSVFAQGYEQY
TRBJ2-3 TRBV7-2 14 ASSHWTSVTTDTQY
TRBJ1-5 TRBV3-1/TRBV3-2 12 ASSQDGGNQPQH
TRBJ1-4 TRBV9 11 ASSEDIHEKLF
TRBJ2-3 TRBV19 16 ASSKTSGRVGGTDTQY